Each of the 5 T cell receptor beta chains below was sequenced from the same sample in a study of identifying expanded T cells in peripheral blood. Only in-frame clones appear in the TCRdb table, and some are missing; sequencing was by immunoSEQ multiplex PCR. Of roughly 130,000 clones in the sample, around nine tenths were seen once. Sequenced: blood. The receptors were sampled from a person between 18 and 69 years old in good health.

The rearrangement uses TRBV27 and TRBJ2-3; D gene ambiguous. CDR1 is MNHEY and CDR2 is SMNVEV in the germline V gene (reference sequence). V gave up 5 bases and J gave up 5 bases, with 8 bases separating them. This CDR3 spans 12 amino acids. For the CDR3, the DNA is TGTGCCAGCAGTCCTCACCGAGATACGCAGTATTTT. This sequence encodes CASSPHRDTQYF.

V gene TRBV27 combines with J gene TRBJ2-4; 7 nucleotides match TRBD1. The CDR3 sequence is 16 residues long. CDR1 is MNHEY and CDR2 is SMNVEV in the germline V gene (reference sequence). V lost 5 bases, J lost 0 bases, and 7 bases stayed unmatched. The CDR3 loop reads CASSTGTAVAKNIQYF. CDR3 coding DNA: TGTGCCAGCAGTACCGGGACAGCTGTAGCCAAAAACATTCAGTACTTC.

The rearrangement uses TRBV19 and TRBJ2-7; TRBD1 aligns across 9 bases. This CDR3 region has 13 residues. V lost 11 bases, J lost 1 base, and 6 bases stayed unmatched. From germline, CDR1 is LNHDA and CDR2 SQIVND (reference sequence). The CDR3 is CAAKDRGSYEQYF. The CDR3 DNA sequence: TGTGCCGCCAAGGACAGGGGTTCCTACGAGCAGTACTTC.

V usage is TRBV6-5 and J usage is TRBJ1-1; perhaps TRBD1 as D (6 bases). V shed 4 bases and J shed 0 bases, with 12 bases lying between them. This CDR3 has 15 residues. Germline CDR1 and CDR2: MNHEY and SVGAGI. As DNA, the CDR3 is TGTGCCAGCAGTTTCGGACAGACCATGAACACTGAAGCTTTCTTT. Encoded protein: CASSFGQTMNTEAFF.

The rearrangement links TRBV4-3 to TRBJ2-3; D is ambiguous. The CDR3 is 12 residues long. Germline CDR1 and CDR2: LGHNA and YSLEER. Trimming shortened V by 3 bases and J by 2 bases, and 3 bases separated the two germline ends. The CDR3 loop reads CASSQDTDTQYF. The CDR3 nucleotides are TGCGCCAGCAGCCAGGACACAGATACGCAGTATTTT.